This T cell receptor (beta chain) stems from a study of tumor-infiltrating lymphocytes in primary liver carcinoma. Study-level results: Tumors significantly exceeded blood in top-250-clone fraction (p = 0.039). Tumor region pairs outstripped tumor-adjacent and tumor-blood pairs in overlap. Bulk unsorted sampling precluded comparing CD4+ and CD8+ repertoires.

Both blood RNA, taken from unsorted whole blood, and germline DNA were extracted. Of note for this clonotype: The antigen is not known. Mismatch with germline at one junction end may stem from a read error.

The template, 500 ng total RNA, yielded TCR beta cDNA made with a constant-region primer. A slightly modified ARM-PCR protocol with three nested multiplex PCR rounds produced these TCR beta libraries. TCRdb fed the multiplex PCR reads into MiXCR, producing one record per CDR3 protein. The sample records more than 150,000 distinct CDR3 sequences, 50% to 75% being singletons. The source of this sequence is a man in his forties with primary liver carcinoma and hepatitis B virus infection. The sequenced sample consisted of peripheral blood.

CDR3 sequence (DNA): TGTGCCAGCAGCTTAGGACAGCCCAACAATGAGCAGTTCTTT. Its protein product is CASSLGQPNNEQFF. This chain uses TRBV11-2 with TRBJ2-1; TRBD1 is a possible D gene (5 bases). The CDR3 covers 14 residues. The germline V gene has CDR1 SGHAT and CDR2 FQNNGV. Together with reference TRBV11-2 and TRBJ2-1, the CDR3 gives the full variable domain: EAGVAQSPRYKIIEKRQSVAFWCNPISGHATLYWYQQILGQGPKLLIQFQNNGVVDDSQLPKDRFSAERLKGVDSTLKIQPAKLEDSAVYLCASSLGQPNNEQFFGPGTRLTVL.